These 13 T cell receptor beta chains came from one sample sequenced in a study of T cell changes during pregnancy in multiple sclerosis (dated by TCRdb to between 2017 and 2020). The library was produced with the immunoSEQ multiplex PCR assay. Held by TCRdb, this immuneACCESS table contains in-frame sequences only and omits some clones. Under half of the omission traces to an unresolved V gene where checked; the cause of the rest is unknown. The sample data list roughly 72,000 clones, and more than 80% of these were observed just once. The ten top clones hold about 0.22% of the sample. This material consisted of CD4+ T cells from peripheral blood mononuclear cells, taken before pregnancy. These receptors originate from a female donor with multiple sclerosis, enrolled in a pregnancy study.

This rearrangement joins TRBV20-1 to TRBJ1-2, with 8 bases matching TRBD1. The CDR3 has 11 amino acids. Germline V gene lookup returns CDR1 DFQATT and CDR2 SNEGSKA (reference sequence). CDR3 sequence reads: CSTGGDYGYTF. In nucleotides, the CDR3 is TGCAGCACAGGGGGGGACTATGGCTACACCTTC.

The chain employs TRBV11-2 and TRBJ1-2; a possible D gene is TRBD1 (5 bases). The CDR3 has 17 residues. The germline gives CDR1 SGHAT, CDR2 FQNNGV. The ends were cut back, 1 base at V and 7 bases at J, with 22 bases in the middle. The CDR3 nucleotides read TGTGCCAGCAGCTTAGGAGCAGGGAACGTGGCGCCCCCTGGCTACACCTTC. The encoded protein is CASSLGAGNVAPPGYTF. Using reference TRBV11-2 and TRBJ1-2 for the parts outside the CDR3, the full variable domain is EAGVAQSPRYKIIEKRQSVAFWCNPISGHATLYWYQQILGQGPKLLIQFQNNGVVDDSQLPKDRFSAERLKGVDSTLKIQPAKLEDSAVYLCASSLGAGNVAPPGYTFGSGTRLTVV.

The rearrangement links TRBV28 to TRBJ2-7; a weak D match, TRBD2 (5 bases). The germline V gene has CDR1 MDHEN and CDR2 SYDVKM. Between the trimmed V and J ends, which lost 6 bases and 3 bases, there was a span of 9 bases. The CDR3 runs 12 residues. CDR3 in amino acids: CASSFRDYEQYF. CDR3 nucleotide sequence: TGTGCCAGCAGCTTCCGGGACTACGAGCAGTACTTC.

V usage is TRBV30 and J usage is TRBJ2-1; 7 bases are shared with TRBD1. The length of the CDR3 is 15 residues. J was trimmed by 0 bases and V by 4 bases; bases with no gene match: 6. Germline V gives CDR1 GTSNPN, CDR2 SVGIG (reference sequence). This CDR3 reads CAWKGGQFSYNEQFF. The DNA of the CDR3 is TGTGCCTGGAAAGGGGGCCAATTCTCCTACAATGAGCAGTTCTTC.

CDR3 nucleotides: TGCGCCAGCAACCTAGGGGGCGCAGATGAAAAACTGTTTTTT. It translates to CASNLGGADEKLFF. J is TRBJ1-4 and V is TRBV5-1; 7 bases fit TRBD1. The CDR3 is made up of 14 amino acids. CDR1 and CDR2 from the germline V gene are SGHRS and YFSETQ. V gave up 6 bases and J gave up 6 bases; unmatched junction bases: 8.

This chain connects TRBV11-2 to TRBJ2-3, with a weak D call TRBD1 (5 bases). The V gene lost 3 bases and the J gene lost 0 bases, with 7 bases spanning the gap. Germline CDR1 SGHAT, CDR2 FQNNGV. The CDR3 consists of 14 residues. The CDR3 sequence: CASSLTASTDTQYF. The CDR3, as DNA: TGTGCCAGCAGCTTGACAGCTAGCACAGATACGCAGTATTTT.

The chain employs TRBV19 and TRBJ1-1, with D unresolved. The CDR3 runs 16 residues. Germline V gene data show CDR1 as LNHDA and CDR2 as SQIVND (reference sequence). V shed 4 bases and J shed 5 bases, with 20 bases lying between them. The CDR3 region is CASSRGNSAQRTEAFF. Here the CDR3 DNA reads TGTGCCAGTAGTAGAGGGAATTCGGCACAGCGGACTGAAGCTTTCTTT.

This chain uses TRBV5-4 with TRBJ1-2; a possible D gene is TRBD1 (6 bases). In germline, CDR1 is SGHNT, CDR2 YYREEE (reference sequence). Trimming took off 0 bases at V and 0 bases at J, with 9 bases between the two ends. The CDR3 contains 15 residues. The CDR3, as DNA: TGTGCCAGCAGCTTGGATCCAGGGGCTAACTATGGCTACACCTTC. It is translated as CASSLDPGANYGYTF.

The V and J genes are TRBV7-3 and TRBJ1-1, with a tentative D call TRBD1 (5 bases). V was pared by 5 bases and J by 0 bases, with 13 bases between. The length of the CDR3 is 15 residues. Germline loops: CDR1 SGHTA, CDR2 FQGTGA. The CDR3 loop is CASSPGGGVNTEAFF. The CDR3 DNA reads as TGTGCCAGCAGCCCCGGTGGGGGGGTGAACACTGAAGCTTTCTTT.

In its sample, this clone was seen once. This chain links TRBV27 with TRBJ1-1; D not certain. Germline V CDR1 and CDR2: MNHEY, SMNVEV (reference sequence). CDR3 size: 16 residues. V lost 3 bases, J lost 0 bases, and 14 bases lay in between. The CDR3 protein is CASSFGPGGMNTEAFF. In DNA form, the CDR3 reads TGTGCCAGCAGTTTCGGACCTGGAGGGATGAACACTGAAGCTTTCTTT.

This clone was counted between two and nine times. The chain employs TRBV10-3 and TRBJ1-1; TRBD1 matches at 8 bases. The ends lost 7 bases at V and 1 base at J; junction bases unmatched: 8. CDR1 is ENHRY and CDR2 is SYGVKD in the germline V gene. This CDR3 comprises 15 residues. The DNA of the CDR3 is TGTGCCATCACAACCCCAGACAGGGGGAACACTGAAGCTTTCTTT. Amino acid sequence: CAITTPDRGNTEAFF.

The chain is built from TRBV5-4 and TRBJ1-1; D unclear. Trimming shortened V by 2 bases and J by 4 bases, and 9 bases separated the two germline ends. The CDR3 extends over 13 amino acids. The V gene's germline CDR1 is SGHNT and CDR2 YYREEE (reference sequence). CDR3 DNA sequence: TGTGCCAGCAGCTTTGGTACGGGCACTGAAGCTTTCTTT. It codes for CASSFGTGTEAFF. The entire variable domain, with the rest obtained from reference TRBV5-4 and TRBJ1-1, is as follows: ETGVTQSPTHLIKTRGQQVTLRCSSQSGHNTVSWYQQALGQGPQFIFQYYREEENGRGNFPPRFSGLQFPNYSSELNVNALELDDSALYLCASSFGTGTEAFFGQGTRLTVV.

The rearrangement joins TRBV7-9 to TRBJ1-1; D not resolved. V was trimmed by 5 bases and J by 4 bases, leaving 11 bases between them. CDR3 length: 13 amino acids. Looked up from germline, CDR1 is SEHNR and CDR2 is FQNEAQ (reference sequence). Here the CDR3 reads CASSMAQITEAFF. The CDR3 nucleotides are TGTGCCAGCAGCATGGCTCAAATCACTGAAGCTTTCTTT. The full variable domain, completed using reference TRBV7-9 and TRBJ1-1, is DTGVSQNPRHKITKRGQNVTFRCDPISEHNRLYWYRQTLGQGPEFLTYFQNEAQLEKSRLLSDRFSAERPKGSFSTLEIQRTEQGDSAMYLCASSMAQITEAFFGQGTRLTVV.